This TCR beta chain was sequenced for a study of response to subunit inactivated influenza vaccine. The study's findings and limits: It was the authors' suggestion that each seasonal influenza vaccination recruits few new T cells.

The CDR3 runs 13 residues. The V end lost 4 bases, the J end lost 6 bases, and 13 bases lay between the germline ends. Germline CDR1 reads SQVTM; CDR2 reads ANQGSEA. Comments on this clonotype: The target antigen is unknown.

TCRdb re-called the RT-PCR reads with MiXCR, one entry per CDR3 protein. The sample consists of approximately 570,000 distinct CDR3 sequences, 6.5% to 8% of them appearing once. The TCR originated in a man between 45 and 75 years old who received an inactivated influenza vaccine. This chain links TRBV29-1 with TRBJ2-1, with D perhaps TRBD1 (5 bases). The sequences come from PBMCs from blood, collected around 25 months after vaccination. Written as DNA, the CDR3 is TGCAGCGTTGTTGGGGCCTACCTCAATGAGCAGTTCTTC. It specifies CSVVGAYLNEQFF.